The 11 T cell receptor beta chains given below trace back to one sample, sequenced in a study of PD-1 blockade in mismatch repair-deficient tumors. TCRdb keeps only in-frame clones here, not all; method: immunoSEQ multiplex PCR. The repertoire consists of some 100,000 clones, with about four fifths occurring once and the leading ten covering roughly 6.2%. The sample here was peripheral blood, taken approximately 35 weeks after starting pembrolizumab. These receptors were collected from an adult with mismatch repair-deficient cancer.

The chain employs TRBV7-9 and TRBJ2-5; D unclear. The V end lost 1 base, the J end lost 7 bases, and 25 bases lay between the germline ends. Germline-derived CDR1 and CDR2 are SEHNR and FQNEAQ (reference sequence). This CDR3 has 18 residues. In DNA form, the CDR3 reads TGTGCCAGCAGCTTAGGGGATATCACGGACGCACGGTTTGGGACCCAGTACTTC. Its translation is CASSLGDITDARFGTQYF.

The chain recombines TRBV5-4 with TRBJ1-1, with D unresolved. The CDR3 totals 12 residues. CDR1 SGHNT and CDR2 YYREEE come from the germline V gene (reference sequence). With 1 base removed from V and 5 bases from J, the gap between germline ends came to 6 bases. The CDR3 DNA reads TGTGCCAGCAGCTTGTCTGATACTGAAGCTTTCTTT. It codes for CASSLSDTEAFF.

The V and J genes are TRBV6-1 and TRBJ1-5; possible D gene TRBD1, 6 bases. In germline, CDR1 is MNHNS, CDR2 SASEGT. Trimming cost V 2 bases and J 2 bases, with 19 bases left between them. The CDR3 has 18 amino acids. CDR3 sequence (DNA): TGTGCCAGCAGTGAAAGACCAGGGGCGGCCCTCGGCAATCAGCCCCAGCATTTT. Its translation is CASSERPGAALGNQPQHF.

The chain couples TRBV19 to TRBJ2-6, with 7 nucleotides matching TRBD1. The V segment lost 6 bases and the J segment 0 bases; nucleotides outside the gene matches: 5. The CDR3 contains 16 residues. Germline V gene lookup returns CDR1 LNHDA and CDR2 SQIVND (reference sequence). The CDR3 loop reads CASSMGQSSGANVLTF. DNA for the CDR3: TGTGCCAGTAGCATGGGACAGAGCTCTGGGGCCAACGTCCTGACTTTC.

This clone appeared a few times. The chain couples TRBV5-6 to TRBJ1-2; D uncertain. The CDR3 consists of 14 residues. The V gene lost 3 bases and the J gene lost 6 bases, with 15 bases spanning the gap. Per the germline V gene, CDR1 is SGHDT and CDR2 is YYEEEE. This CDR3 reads CASSWGSGDNGYTF. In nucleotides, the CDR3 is TGTGCCAGCAGCTGGGGAAGTGGAGATAATGGCTACACCTTC. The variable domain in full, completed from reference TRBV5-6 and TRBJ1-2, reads DAGVTQSPTHLIKTRGQQVTLRCSPKSGHDTVSWYQQALGQGPQFIFQYYEEEERQRGNFPDRFSGHQFPNYSSELNVNALLLGDSALYLCASSWGSGDNGYTFGSGTRLTVV.

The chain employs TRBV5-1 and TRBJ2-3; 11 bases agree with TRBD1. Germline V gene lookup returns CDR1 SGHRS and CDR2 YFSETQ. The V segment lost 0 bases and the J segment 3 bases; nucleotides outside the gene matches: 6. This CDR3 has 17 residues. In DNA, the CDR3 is TGCGCCAGCAGCTTGGTACCACGGGACAGGGGGACAGATACGCAGTATTTT. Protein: CASSLVPRDRGTDTQYF.

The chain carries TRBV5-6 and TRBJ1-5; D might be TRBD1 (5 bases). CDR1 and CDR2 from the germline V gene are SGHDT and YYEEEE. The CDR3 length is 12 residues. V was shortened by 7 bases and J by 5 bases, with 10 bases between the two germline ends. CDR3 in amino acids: CASSWGDQPQHF. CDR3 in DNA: TGTGCCAGCTCATGGGGGGATCAGCCCCAGCATTTT.

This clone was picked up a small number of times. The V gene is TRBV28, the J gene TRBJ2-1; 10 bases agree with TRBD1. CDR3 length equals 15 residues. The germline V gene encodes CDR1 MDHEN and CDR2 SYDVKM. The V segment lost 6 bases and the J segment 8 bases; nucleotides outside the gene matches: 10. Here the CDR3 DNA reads TGTGCCAGCAGGCCGGGGACAGGGGAGTTCTATGAGCAGTTCTTC. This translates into CASRPGTGEFYEQFF.

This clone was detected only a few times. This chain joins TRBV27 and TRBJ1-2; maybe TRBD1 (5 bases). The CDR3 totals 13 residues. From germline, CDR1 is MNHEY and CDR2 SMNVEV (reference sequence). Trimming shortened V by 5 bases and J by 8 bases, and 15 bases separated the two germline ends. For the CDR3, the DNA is TGTGCCAGCAGTGGTCGGGGCGGTAGGGGCTACACCTTC. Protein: CASSGRGGRGYTF.

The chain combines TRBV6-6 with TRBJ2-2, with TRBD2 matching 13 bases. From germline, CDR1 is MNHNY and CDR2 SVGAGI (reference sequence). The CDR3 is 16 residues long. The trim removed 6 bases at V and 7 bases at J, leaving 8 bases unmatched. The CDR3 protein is CASRGLAGVLGGELFF. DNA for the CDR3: TGTGCCAGCAGAGGACTAGCGGGAGTATTGGGCGGGGAGCTGTTTTTT.

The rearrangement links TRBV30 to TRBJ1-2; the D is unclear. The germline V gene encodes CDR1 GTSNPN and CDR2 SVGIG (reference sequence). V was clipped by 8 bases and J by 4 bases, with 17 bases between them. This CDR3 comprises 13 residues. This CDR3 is CARKTAVGYGYTF. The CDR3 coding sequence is TGTGCCCGAAAGACTGCTGTAGGCTATGGCTACACCTTC.